The entry that follows covers one T cell receptor (beta chain) sequence. Sequencing was performed with immunoSEQ multiplex PCR; in TCRdb, only in-frame clones are kept and a portion is missing. Here the sample spans about 130,000 clones, about 80% being singletons. This sample was taken from a study of blood T cell repertoires in COVID-19. Study summary: COVID-19 samples collected from the United States, Italy and Spain covered acute and convalescent phases. The analysed material was cDNA or gDNA that came from T cells, B-cell-depleted T cells, or PBMCs.

CDR3 length: 14 amino acids. The germline V gene has CDR1 SGHRS and CDR2 YFSETQ. The germline V and J ends were trimmed by 0 bases and 6 bases, with 13 bases remaining between them. The rearrangement links TRBV5-1 to TRBJ2-7, with a possible D match to TRBD1 (6 bases). Sequencing used PBMCs or T cells enriched from blood (not recorded which). The TCR originated in a man aged 45-65 years who had recovered from COVID-19. DNA for the CDR3: TGCGCCAGCAGCTTGGAGGGACAACCGGGCGAGCAGTACTTC. Protein product: CASSLEGQPGEQYF.